This T cell receptor (beta chain) stems from a study of cytomegalovirus exposure and HLA in healthy donors. Some clones are missing from TCRdb's copy, which holds only in-frame ones; the method was immunoSEQ multiplex PCR. There are approximately 300,000 clones in the sample; just over 85% occur only once, and under 0.85% lies in the top ten. V gave up 4 bases and J gave up 2 bases, with 15 bases separating them. CDR3 length equals 15 residues. Germline V CDR1 and CDR2: SGDLS, YYNGEE. The source of this sequence is a woman aged 18-29 years in good health and CMV-seronegative. This chain connects TRBV9 to TRBJ1-1; weak D call: TRBD1 (5 bases). Sequenced sample: PBMCs. The CDR3 DNA is TGTGCCAGCAGCTCCCGACAGAGTACTAACACTGAAGCTTTCTTT. Translated: CASSSRQSTNTEAFF.